This T cell receptor beta chain was recorded in a study of shared clonotypes between healthy human individuals. The repertoire was sequenced with immunoSEQ multiplex PCR; TCRdb's copy has only in-frame clones and lacks some. Found here are 1,100,000 or so clones, around three quarters of them singletons; the top ten hold approximately 0.5%. The study enrolled healthy HIV-negative adults without recent acute infections or vaccinations as donors. The sample consisted of memory CD4+ T cells from PBMCs. Subset of the sample: CD45RA-negative fraction. The receptor comes from a man younger than 35 in good health. Some clones in this sample may be carry-over from other donors' samples.

The CDR3 DNA reads as TGTGCCATCAGACGACAGGTGAACACTGAAGCTTTCTTT. Protein: CAIRRQVNTEAFF. The V gene is TRBV10-3, the J gene TRBJ1-1, with TRBD1 as a possible D gene (6 bases). The germline V and J ends were trimmed by 6 bases and 0 bases, with 8 bases remaining between them. This CDR3 contains 13 residues. CDR1 ENHRY and CDR2 SYGVKD come from the germline V gene.